This TCR beta chain was sequenced during a study of blood T cell repertoires in COVID-19. Germline-derived CDR1 and CDR2 are SGHRS and YFSETQ. The CDR3 covers 16 residues. The ends were cut back, 1 base at V and 2 bases at J, with 13 bases in the middle. Sequenced by immunoSEQ multiplex PCR; TCRdb stores in-frame clones only, minus some. The sample lists around 64,000 clones, about nine tenths occurring once. The specimen was peripheral blood. The receptor was isolated from a man aged 25 to 40 with acute or convalescent COVID-19. The chain recombines TRBV5-1 with TRBJ2-1; possible D gene TRBD2, 7 bases. CDR3: CASSLWGGRAYNEQFF. CDR3 bases: TGCGCCAGCAGCTTGTGGGGGGGCCGAGCCTACAATGAGCAGTTCTTC.